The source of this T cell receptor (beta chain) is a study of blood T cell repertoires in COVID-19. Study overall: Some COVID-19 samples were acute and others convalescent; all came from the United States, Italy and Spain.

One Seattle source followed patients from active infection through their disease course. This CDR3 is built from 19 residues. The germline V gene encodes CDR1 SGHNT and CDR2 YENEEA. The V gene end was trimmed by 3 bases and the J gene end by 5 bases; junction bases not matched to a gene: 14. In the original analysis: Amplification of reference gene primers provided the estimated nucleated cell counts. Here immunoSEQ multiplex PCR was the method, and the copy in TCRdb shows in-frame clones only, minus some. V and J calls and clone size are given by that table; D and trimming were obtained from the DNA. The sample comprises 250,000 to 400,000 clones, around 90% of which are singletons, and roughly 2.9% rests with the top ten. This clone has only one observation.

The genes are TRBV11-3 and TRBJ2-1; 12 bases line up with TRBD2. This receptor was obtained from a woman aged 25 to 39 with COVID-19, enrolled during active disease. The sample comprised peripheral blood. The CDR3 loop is CASSFVGSVLAGGDNEQFF. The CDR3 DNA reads TGTGCCAGCAGCTTCGTGGGGTCCGTTCTAGCGGGAGGGGACAATGAGCAGTTCTTC.